Given below is one T cell receptor (beta chain) in context. This clonotype showed up just a few times. The antigen it recognizes is unknown. The input lacks base qualities; no much larger clone sits a single base away. These data originate in a study of molecular identifiers for immune sequencing clone quantification (dated by TCRdb to about 2018). Describing the broader study: In a replicate experiment, RNA from roughly 20,000 or 100,000 naive CD8 T cells was split into five aliquots, four of which were sequenced. This methods study benchmarked molecular-identifier clustering-based TCR repertoire sequencing (MIDCIRS) and TCR RNA copy counting, using CD8 T cells to do so.

Libraries were built with PCR. The sequencer listed for this sample is NextSeq 500. Bulk TCR libraries were made following a previously described method, with the TCR primers given in Table S5. The Qiagen AllPrep DNA/RNA kit was used to purify total RNA. Before any analysis, reads coming from multiple sequencing runs of the same library were combined into one pool. Processing in the source paper ran as follows. Only reads with exact TCR constant sequence were kept, trimmed to 150 nt, and grouped by their 12-nt molecular barcodes. Within each barcode group, reads were sub-clustered at a 15% Levenshtein threshold, and quality-weighted consensus sequences were built per RNA molecule. Non-functional sequences were discarded, and so were lower-count sequences lying one edit away from another sequence. Barcode sub-clusters with fewer than 20% of the maximum read count were removed, based on fitting two negative binomial distributions. Using fastp trimming at Q25 and MiXCR clonotype assembly, TCRdb reanalyzed the public sequencing data and kept in-frame beta chains. Each entry is one CDR3 protein sequence, shown with its most common DNA and genes. The V and J calls were determined by TCRdb, not by the authors. The sample table records roughly 320,000 distinct CDR3 sequences; roughly 23% of these occur just once. Clones ranked in the top ten supply 0.65% to 0.95% of the sample.

Naive CD8 T cell libraries were made from around 20,000 to 1,000,000 sorted cells using 10%, 30% or 50% of purified RNA. Naive CD8 T cells were FACS-sorted as CD8+CD4-CCR7+CD45RA+ on a BD FACSAria II into RLT Plus buffer. Detection sensitivity was tested by spiking Jurkat RNA equal to roughly nine TCR copies' worth into samples containing 20,000-1,000,000 naive CD8 T cells. Enrichment of CD8 T cells was done with RosetteSep CD8+ T Cell Enrichment Cocktail plus Ficoll-Paque, and ACK red cell lysis came afterward. Here is what the overall study found, with its caveats: Spiked-in Jurkat TCR RNA equal to a single cell's worth was reported to be detectable even within 1,100,000 naive CD8 T cells. Identical TCR molecules sharing a barcode could cause highly expanded clone sizes to be underestimated. About 2.9 recovered TCR RNA copies per cell were obtained by modeling, versus approximately 9 by digital PCR, implying a capture efficiency of approximately 30%. Naive libraries contained spiked-in Jurkat TCR RNA (approximately ten copies' worth), which is not part of the donor repertoire. Clones above 20 RNA copies held over 97% of molecules in CMV-specific effector cells but under 1% in naive cells. When barcode sub-clustering was left out, chimeric consensus sequences inflated TCR diversity, with chimeras reaching as high as 47%.

Spanning cysteine to phenylalanine, the CDR3 consists of 16 amino acids. The only DNA kept is the CDR3, 48 bases in frame from the first base. From a lookup of the germline V gene, CDR1 and CDR2 are SGHTA and FQGTGA. V is clipped by 1 base and J by 7 bases, and the sequence between their germline boundaries is 18 bases long. The sequenced material came from naive CD8+ T cells from blood, with Jurkat cell RNA spiked in. In the paper's terms, the cell subset or site label means: FACS-sorted CD8+CD4-CCR7+CD45RA+ naive T cells. The chain employs TRBV7-3 and TRBJ2-3, with TRBD2 perhaps the D gene, on 5 matching bases. The receptor was isolated from a human donor in good health. Some libraries in this study had Jurkat cell RNA spiked in. This receptor has the CDR3 CASSLISASNGHTQYF. The nucleotide sequence is TGTGCCAGCAGCTTAATTTCGGCTAGCAATGGCCATACGCAGTATTTT.